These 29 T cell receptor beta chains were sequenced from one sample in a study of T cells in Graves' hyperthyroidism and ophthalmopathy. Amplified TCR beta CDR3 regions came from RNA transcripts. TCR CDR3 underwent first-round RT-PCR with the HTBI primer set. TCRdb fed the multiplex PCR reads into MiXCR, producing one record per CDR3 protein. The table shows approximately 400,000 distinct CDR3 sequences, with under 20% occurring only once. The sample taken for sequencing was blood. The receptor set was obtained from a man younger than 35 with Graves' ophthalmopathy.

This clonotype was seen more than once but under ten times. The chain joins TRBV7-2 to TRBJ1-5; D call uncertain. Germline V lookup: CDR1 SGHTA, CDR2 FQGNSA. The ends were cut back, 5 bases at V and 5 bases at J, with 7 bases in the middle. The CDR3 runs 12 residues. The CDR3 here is CASSVDHQPQHF. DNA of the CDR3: TGTGCCAGCAGCGTCGACCATCAGCCCCAGCATTTT.

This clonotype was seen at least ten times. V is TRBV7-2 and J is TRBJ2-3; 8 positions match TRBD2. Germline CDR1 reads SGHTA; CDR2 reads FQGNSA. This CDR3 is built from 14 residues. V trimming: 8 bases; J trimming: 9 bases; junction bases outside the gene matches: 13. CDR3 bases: TGTGCCAGCCGGACGGGGGGGGTATTGGAAACGCAGTATTTT. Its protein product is CASRTGGVLETQYF.

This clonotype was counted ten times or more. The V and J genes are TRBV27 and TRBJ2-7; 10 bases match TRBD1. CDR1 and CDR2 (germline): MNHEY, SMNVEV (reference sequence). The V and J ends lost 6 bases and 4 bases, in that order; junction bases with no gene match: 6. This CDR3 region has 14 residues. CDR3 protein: CASRRDRGLYEQYF. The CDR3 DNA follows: TGTGCCAGCAGGAGGGACAGGGGTTTATACGAGCAGTACTTC.

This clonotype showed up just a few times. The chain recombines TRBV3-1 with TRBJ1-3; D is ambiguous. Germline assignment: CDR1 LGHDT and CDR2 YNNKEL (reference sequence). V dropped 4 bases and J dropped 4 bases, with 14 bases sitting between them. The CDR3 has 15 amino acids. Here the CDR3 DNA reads TGTGCCAGCAGCCCTTGGACTGCCTCCGGAAACACCATATATTTT. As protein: CASSPWTASGNTIYF.

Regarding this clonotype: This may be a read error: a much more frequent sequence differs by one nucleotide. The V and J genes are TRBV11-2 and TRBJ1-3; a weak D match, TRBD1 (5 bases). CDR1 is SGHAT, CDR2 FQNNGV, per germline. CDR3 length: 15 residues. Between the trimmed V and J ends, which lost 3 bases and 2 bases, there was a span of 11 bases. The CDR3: CASSFAQGAGNTIYF. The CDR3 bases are TGTGCCAGCAGCTTCGCCCAGGGAGCTGGAAACACCATATATTTT.

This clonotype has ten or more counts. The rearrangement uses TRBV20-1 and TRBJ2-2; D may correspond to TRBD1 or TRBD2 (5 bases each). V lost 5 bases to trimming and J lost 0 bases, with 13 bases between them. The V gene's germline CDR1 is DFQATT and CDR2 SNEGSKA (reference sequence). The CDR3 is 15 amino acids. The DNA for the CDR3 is TGCAGTGCTTTCTTTGGGACGACGAACACCGGGGAGCTGTTTTTT. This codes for CSAFFGTTNTGELFF.

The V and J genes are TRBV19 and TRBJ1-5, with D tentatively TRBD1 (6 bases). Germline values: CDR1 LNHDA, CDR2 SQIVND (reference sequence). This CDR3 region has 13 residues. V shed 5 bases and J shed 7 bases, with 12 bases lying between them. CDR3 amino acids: CASSEQGGQPQHF. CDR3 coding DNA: TGTGCCAGTAGTGAACAGGGAGGGCAGCCCCAGCATTTT.

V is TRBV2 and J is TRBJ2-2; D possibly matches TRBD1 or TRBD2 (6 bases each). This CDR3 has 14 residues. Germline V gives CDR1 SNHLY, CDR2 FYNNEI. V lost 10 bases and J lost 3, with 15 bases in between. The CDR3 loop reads CATLGAGHTGELFF. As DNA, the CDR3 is TGTGCCACCCTGGGGGCGGGGCACACCGGGGAGCTGTTTTTT.

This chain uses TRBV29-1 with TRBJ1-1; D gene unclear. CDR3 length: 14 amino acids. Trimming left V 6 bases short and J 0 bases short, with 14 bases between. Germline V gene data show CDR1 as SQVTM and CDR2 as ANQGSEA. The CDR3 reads CSVPPDGMNTEAFF. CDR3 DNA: TGCAGCGTCCCTCCCGATGGTATGAACACTGAAGCTTTCTTT.

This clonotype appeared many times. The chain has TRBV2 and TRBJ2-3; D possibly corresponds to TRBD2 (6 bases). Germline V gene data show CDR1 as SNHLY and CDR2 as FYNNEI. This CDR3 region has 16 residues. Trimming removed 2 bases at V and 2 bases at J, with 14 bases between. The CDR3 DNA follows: TGTGCCAGCAGTGAATTCGGGGGACCCCCCACAGATACGCAGTATTTT. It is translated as CASSEFGGPPTDTQYF.

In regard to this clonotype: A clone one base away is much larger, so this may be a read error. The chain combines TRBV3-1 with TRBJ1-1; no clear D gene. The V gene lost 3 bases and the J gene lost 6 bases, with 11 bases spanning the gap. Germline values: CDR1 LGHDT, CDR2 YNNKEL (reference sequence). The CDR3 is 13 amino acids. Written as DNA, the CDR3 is TGTGCCAGCAGCCAGGGAGGTGCGGCTGAAGCTTTCTTT. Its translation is CASSQGGAAEAFF.

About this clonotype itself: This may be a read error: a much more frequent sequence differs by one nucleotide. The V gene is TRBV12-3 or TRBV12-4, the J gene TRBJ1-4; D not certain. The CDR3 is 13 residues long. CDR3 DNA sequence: TGTGCCAGCAGTTTGGGTGGTAATGAAAGACTGTTTTTT. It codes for CASSLGGNERLFF.

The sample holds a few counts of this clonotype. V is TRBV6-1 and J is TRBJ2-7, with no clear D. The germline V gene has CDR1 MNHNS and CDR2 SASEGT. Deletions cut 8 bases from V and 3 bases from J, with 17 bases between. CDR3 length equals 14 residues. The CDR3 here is CASAQGGSDYEQYF. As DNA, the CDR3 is TGTGCCAGCGCCCAAGGCGGATCGGACTACGAGCAGTACTTC.

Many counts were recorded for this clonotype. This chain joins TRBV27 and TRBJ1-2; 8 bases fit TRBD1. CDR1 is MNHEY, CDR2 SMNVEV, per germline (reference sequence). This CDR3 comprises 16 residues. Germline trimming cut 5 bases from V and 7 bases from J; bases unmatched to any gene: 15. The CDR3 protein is CASSPPNPTGVGGYTF. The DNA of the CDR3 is TGTGCCAGCAGTCCCCCCAACCCGACAGGGGTCGGTGGCTACACCTTC.

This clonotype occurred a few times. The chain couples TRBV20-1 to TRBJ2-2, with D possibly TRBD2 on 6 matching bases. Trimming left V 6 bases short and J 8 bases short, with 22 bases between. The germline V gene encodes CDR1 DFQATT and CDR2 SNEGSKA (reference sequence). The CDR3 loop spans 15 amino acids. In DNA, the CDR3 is TGCAGTGCGCGGAGGGACTCCTTAGGTTCGGGGGAGCTGTTTTTT. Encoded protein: CSARRDSLGSGELFF.

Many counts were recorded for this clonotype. The CDR3 is CASSFQVGTEAFF. The DNA for the CDR3 is TGTGCCAGCAGCTTTCAGGTGGGGACTGAAGCTTTCTTT. The chain employs TRBV7-2 and TRBJ1-1, with D hard to call. CDR1 is SGHTA, CDR2 FQGNSA, per germline. The CDR3 runs 13 residues. Deletions cut 3 bases from V and 5 bases from J, with 10 bases between.

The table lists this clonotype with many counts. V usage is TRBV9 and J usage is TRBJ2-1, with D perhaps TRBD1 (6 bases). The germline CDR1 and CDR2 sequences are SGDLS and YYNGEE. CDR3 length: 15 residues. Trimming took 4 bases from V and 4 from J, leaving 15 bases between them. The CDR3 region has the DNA TGTGCCAGCAGCCCCTTAGGGGACATATACAATGAGCAGTTCTTC. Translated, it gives CASSPLGDIYNEQFF.

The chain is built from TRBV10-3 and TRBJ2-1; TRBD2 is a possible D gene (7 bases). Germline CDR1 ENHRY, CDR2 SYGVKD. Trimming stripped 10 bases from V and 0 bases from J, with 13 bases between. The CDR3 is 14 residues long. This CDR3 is CAKGGGTSYNEQFF. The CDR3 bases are TGTGCCAAAGGGGGGGGCACCTCCTACAATGAGCAGTTCTTC.

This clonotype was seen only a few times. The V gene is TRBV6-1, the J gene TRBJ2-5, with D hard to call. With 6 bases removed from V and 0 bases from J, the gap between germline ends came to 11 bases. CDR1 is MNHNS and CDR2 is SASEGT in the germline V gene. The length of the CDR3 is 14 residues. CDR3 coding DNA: TGTGCCAGCAGCCCTCCGGGCCACCAAGAGACCCAGTACTTC. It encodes CASSPPGHQETQYF.

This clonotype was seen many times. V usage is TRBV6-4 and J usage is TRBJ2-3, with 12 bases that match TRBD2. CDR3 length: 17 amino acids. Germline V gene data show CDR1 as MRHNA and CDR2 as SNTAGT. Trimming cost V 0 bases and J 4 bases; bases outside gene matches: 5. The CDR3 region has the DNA TGTGCCAGCAGTGACTCGAGTTCTAGCGGGGGGGCAGATACGCAGTATTTT. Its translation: CASSDSSSSGGADTQYF.

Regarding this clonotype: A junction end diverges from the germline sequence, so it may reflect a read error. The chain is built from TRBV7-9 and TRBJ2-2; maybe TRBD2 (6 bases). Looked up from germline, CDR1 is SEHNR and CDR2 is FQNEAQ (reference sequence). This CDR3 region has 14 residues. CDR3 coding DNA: TGTGCCAGAAGGGGAATAAGAGGCACCGGGGGGCTGTTTTTT. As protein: CARRGIRGTGGLFF.

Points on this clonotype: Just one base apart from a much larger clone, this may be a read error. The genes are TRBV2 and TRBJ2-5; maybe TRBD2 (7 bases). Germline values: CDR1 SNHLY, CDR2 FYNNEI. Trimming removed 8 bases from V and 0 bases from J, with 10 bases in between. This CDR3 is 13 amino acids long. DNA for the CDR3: TGTGCCAGCGGGGGGGGCCACCAAGAGACCCAGTACTTC. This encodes CASGGGHQETQYF.

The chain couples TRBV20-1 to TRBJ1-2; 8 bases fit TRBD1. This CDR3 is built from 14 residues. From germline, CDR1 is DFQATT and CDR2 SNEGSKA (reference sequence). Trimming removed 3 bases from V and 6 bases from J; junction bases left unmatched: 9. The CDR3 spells CSARKPGQAHGYTF. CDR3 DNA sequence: TGCAGTGCTAGGAAACCGGGACAGGCCCATGGCTACACCTTC.

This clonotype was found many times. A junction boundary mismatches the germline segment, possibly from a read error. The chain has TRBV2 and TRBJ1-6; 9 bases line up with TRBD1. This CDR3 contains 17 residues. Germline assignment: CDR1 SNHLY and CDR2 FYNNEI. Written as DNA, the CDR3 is TGTGCCAGCAGCGAAGCCCTATTGGGACAGGGTACTTCACCCCTCCACTTT. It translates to CASSEALLGQGTSPLHF.

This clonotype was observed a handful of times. The CDR3 spells CSVETGYYEQYF. DNA of the CDR3: TGCAGCGTGGAGACAGGCTACTACGAGCAGTACTTC. This chain links TRBV29-1 with TRBJ2-7; D may be TRBD1 (6 bases). V was pared by 6 bases and J by 3 bases, with 12 bases between. The CDR3 is made up of 12 amino acids. Germline lookup yields CDR1 SQVTM and CDR2 ANQGSEA.

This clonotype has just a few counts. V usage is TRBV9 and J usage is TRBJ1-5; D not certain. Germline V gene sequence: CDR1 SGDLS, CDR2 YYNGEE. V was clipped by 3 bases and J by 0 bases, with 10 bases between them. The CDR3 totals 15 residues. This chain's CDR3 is CASSASEYSNQPQHF. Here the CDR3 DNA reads TGTGCCAGCAGCGCTTCAGAGTATAGCAATCAGCCCCAGCATTTT. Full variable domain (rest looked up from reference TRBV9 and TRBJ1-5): DSGVTQTPKHLITATGQRVTLRCSPRSGDLSVYWYQQSLDQGLQFLIQYYNGEERAKGNILERFSAQQFPDLHSELNLSSLELGDSALYFCASSASEYSNQPQHFGDGTRLSIL.

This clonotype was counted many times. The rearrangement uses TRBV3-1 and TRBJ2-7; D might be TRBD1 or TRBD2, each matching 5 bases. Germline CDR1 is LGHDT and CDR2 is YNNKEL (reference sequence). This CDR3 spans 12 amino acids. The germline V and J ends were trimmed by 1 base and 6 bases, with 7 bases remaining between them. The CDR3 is CASSQAGLEQYF. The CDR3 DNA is TGTGCCAGCAGCCAAGCGGGGCTCGAGCAGTACTTC.

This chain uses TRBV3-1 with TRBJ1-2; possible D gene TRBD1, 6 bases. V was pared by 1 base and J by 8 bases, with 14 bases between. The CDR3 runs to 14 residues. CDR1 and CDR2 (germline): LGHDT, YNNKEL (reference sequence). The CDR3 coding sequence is TGTGCCAGCAGCCAAGTTACAGGGTCGAAGGGCTACACCTTC. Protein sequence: CASSQVTGSKGYTF. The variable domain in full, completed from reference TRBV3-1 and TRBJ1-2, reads DTAVSQTPKYLVTQMGNDKSIKCEQNLGHDTMYWYKQDSKKFLKIMFSYNNKELIINETVPNRFSPKSPDKAHLNLHINSLELGDSAVYFCASSQVTGSKGYTFGSGTRLTVV.

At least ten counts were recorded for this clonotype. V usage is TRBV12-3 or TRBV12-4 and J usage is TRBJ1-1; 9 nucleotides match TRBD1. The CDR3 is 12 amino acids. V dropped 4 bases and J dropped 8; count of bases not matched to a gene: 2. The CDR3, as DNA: TGTGCCAGCAGTTACAGGGGGCGAGAAGCTTTCTTT. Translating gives CASSYRGREAFF.